A selection of T cell receptor beta chains follows, all from one sample in a study of response to subunit inactivated influenza vaccine. One entry per CDR3 protein, called by TCRdb with MiXCR from the RT-PCR reads. The sample shows over 650,000 distinct CDR3 sequences, around 20% of them seen only once. The sample consisted of PBMCs from blood, taken less than 6 days after vaccination. These receptors were collected from a man aged 50-60 years who received an inactivated influenza vaccine. Both conserved end residues are part of each CDR3. A D gene is named only where the DNA matches it firmly. A row's size may be missing; if present it is once, few, many or a size class.

>TRBV6-2/TRBV6-3|TRBJ2-7|TRBD1|.
TGTGCCAGCAGTTACCATACGACAGGGGGCGGCGAGCAGTACTTC
CASSYHTTGGGEQYF
>TRBV5-6|TRBJ1-5|TRBD1|.
TGTGCCAGCAGCTTGTCACAGGGGGTGATCAGGCCCCAGCATTTT
CASSLSQGVIRPQHF
>TRBV7-3|TRBJ2-1|TRBD2|many
TGTGCCAGCAGCTTAACGGCCCGAATGGCTAGCGGGAGCGCCTACAATGAGCAGTTCTTC
CASSLTARMASGSAYNEQFF
>TRBV27|TRBJ1-1|.|.
TGTGCCAGCAGCTATTTTAGGGGGGCGTTAACTGAAGCTTTCTTT
CASSYFRGALTEAFF
>TRBV11-2|TRBJ1-1|.|.
TGTGCCAGCAGCCAAATCCCCGGGTTATCAAACACTGAAGCTTTCTTT
CASSQIPGLSNTEAFF
>TRBV28|TRBJ2-5|TRBD1|.
TGTGCCAGCAGTTTGGACAGGGGGCGAAAGACCCAGTACTTC
CASSLDRGRKTQYF
>TRBV6-2/TRBV6-3|TRBJ2-1|.|few
TGTGCCAGCAGTTCCGGGACCTTTCACTTATCTTCGTACAATGAGCAGTTCTTC
CASSSGTFHLSSYNEQFF
>TRBV10-3|TRBJ2-7|.|.
TGTGCCATCAGTGAGTCAGTCAGTGATTCCTCTACGCAGCAGTACTTC
CAISESVSDSSTQQYF
>TRBV29-1|TRBJ2-7|.|few
TGCAGCGTTACTCCAGGGAGCTCCTACGAGCAGTACTTC
CSVTPGSSYEQYF
>TRBV5-6|TRBJ2-7|TRBD1|few
TGTGCCAGCAGCCGAGGGGACAGGGCCTACGAGCAGTACTTC
CASSRGDRAYEQYF
>TRBV3-1|TRBJ2-2|.|.
TGTGCCAGCAGCCCCCGGAGTTACACCGGGGAGCTGTTTTTT
CASSPRSYTGELFF
>TRBV7-2|TRBJ2-3|.|few
TGTGCCAGCAGCGTTGCTTTTGATACGCAGTATTTT
CASSVAFDTQYF
>TRBV7-2|TRBJ2-1|.|many
TGTGCCAGCAGCTTCAACTCCTACAATGAGCAGTTCTTC
CASSFNSYNEQFF
>TRBV2|TRBJ2-7|.|.
TGTGCCAGCAGAGAGGGGACGGTTACCTACGAGCAGTACTTC
CASREGTVTYEQYF
>TRBV20-1|TRBJ2-1|TRBD1|few
TGCAGTGCTAGGAGGCAGGGGGCCTTTAATGAGCAGTTCTTC
CSARRQGAFNEQFF
>TRBV7-2|TRBJ2-5|.|few
TGTGCCAGCAGCTTACCCCTTTCAGGCGGCCAAGAGACCCAGTACTTC
CASSLPLSGGQETQYF
>TRBV12-3/TRBV12-4|TRBJ1-1|.|many
TGTGCCAGCGGTGTTGAGGGGAAGAACACTGAAGCTTTCTTT
CASGVEGKNTEAFF
>TRBV3-1|TRBJ2-1|.|many
TGTGCCAGCAGCCAGCGCAGGGGCTCCTACAATGAGCAGTTCTTC
CASSQRRGSYNEQFF
>TRBV5-1|TRBJ2-3|TRBD2|.
TGCGCCAGCAGCTTCGCCGGGAGGGCAGATACGCAGTATTTT
CASSFAGRADTQYF
>TRBV5-1|TRBJ2-7|.|few
TGCGCCAGCAGCTTGATCCAGGGCGGCGAGCAGTACTTC
CASSLIQGGEQYF
>TRBV7-3|TRBJ2-1|TRBD2|few
TGTGCCAGCAGCGCCTGGACTAGCGGAATCAATGAGCAGTTCTTC
CASSAWTSGINEQFF
>TRBV28|TRBJ2-5|TRBD2|.
TGTGCCAGCAGCCCCGGGGGGTTGGGTCCCTCCCAGTACTTC
CASSPGGLGPSQYF
>TRBV5-1|TRBJ2-1|TRBD2|.
TGCGCCAGCAGCCCAGGGGGGACTAGCGGGCGATCCTACAATGAGCAGTTCTTC
CASSPGGTSGRSYNEQFF
>TRBV20-1|TRBJ1-3|.|.
TGCAGTGGTAACATCGGAAACACCATATATTTT
CSGNIGNTIYF
>TRBV10-3|TRBJ2-1|TRBD2|.
TGTGCCATCAGTGATAGGACTAGCGGGAGGAATGAGCAGTTCTTC
CAISDRTSGRNEQFF
>TRBV9|TRBJ2-2|.|few
TGTGCCAGCAGCTTTCAAATGAACACCGGGGAGCTGTTTTTT
CASSFQMNTGELFF
>TRBV5-1|TRBJ2-1|TRBD2|.
TGCGCCAGCAGCGGGGGGGACTCCTACAATGAGCAGTTCTTC
CASSGGDSYNEQFF
>TRBV5-1|TRBJ1-4|TRBD1|.
TGCGCCAGCAGCCCACGGACAGGGGCGGGTGAAAAACTGTTTTTT
CASSPRTGAGEKLFF
>TRBV3-1|TRBJ1-1|.|few
TGTGCCAGCAGCCAAAGTAGTCGTAGTAAGGCTTTCTTT
CASSQSSRSKAFF
>TRBV7-2|TRBJ2-1|TRBD1|many
TGTGCCAGCAGCTACGGGACAGGGAATGAGCAGTTCTTC
CASSYGTGNEQFF
>TRBV20-1|TRBJ2-7|.|few
TGCAGTGCTAGAGATTTAGAGGGTTCCTACGAGCAGTACTTC
CSARDLEGSYEQYF
>TRBV7-9|TRBJ2-3|.|many
TGTGCCAGCAGGATTGACTCCCCATGGATGCATTTT
CASRIDSPWMHF